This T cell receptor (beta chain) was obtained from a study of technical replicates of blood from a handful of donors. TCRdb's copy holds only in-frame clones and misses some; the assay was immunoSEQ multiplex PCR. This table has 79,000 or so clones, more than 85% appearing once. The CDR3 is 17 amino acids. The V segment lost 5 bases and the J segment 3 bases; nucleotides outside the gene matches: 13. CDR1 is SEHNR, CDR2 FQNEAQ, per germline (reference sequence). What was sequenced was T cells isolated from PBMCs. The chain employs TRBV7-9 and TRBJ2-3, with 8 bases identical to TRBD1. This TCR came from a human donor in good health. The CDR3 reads CASSPIGTGSYTDTQYF. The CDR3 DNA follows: TGTGCCAGCAGCCCGATAGGGACAGGATCCTATACAGATACGCAGTATTTT.